Following are 2 T cell receptor beta chains from one sample sequenced in a study of somatic mutations in cytotoxic T cells in rheumatoid arthritis. Here immunoSEQ multiplex PCR was the method, and the copy in TCRdb shows in-frame clones only, minus some. The sample includes some 25,000 clones, roughly 80% seen only once; the top ten take around 10%. The sequenced sample consisted of CD8+ T cells sorted from blood. Every receptor here comes from a young woman in good health.

The gene calls are TRBV5-1 and TRBJ1-5; the match to TRBD1 covers 12 bases. CDR1 is SGHRS, CDR2 YFSETQ, per germline. V trimming: 5 bases; J trimming: 5 bases; junction bases outside the gene matches: 8. This CDR3 has 16 residues. The CDR3 spells CASRPGTGGADQPQHF. The CDR3 DNA is TGCGCCAGCAGACCCGGGACAGGGGGCGCGGATCAGCCCCAGCATTTT.

The V call is TRBV13, the J call TRBJ1-5; no clear D gene. V gave up 0 bases and J gave up 7 bases, with 4 bases separating them. Germline V gene data show CDR1 as PRHDT and CDR2 as FYEKMQ (reference sequence). This CDR3 spans 12 amino acids. CDR3 DNA: TGTGCCAGCAGCTTAGGCCTGCAGCCCCAGCATTTT. Translating gives CASSLGLQPQHF.